The 28 T cell receptor beta chains below were found in one sample sequenced in a study of T cell changes during pregnancy in multiple sclerosis. Profiling relied on immunoSEQ multiplex PCR, and the TCRdb table lists in-frame clones only, not all of them. The table includes about 46,000 clones, 75% to 95% detected once. The source material was CD8+ T cells from peripheral blood mononuclear cells, sampled in the second trimester of pregnancy. The receptors were gathered from a female donor with multiple sclerosis, enrolled in a pregnancy study.

The rearrangement joins TRBV27 to TRBJ2-7; maybe TRBD1 (7 bases). Germline CDR1 and CDR2: MNHEY and SMNVEV (reference sequence). The V end was cut by 5 bases, the J end by 4 bases, with 12 bases between. The CDR3 totals 13 residues. The DNA for the CDR3 is TGTGCCAGCAGTCCAGGGGGGTGGTACGAGCAGTACTTC. Translating gives CASSPGGWYEQYF.

Worth noting for this clone: The junction departs from the called germline gene at one end, perhaps through a read error. This sequence joins TRBV5-8 and TRBJ1-2; D gene uncertain. Germline loops: CDR1 SGHTS, CDR2 YDEGEE. This CDR3 spans 8 amino acids. The CDR3 protein is CASSLIQF. In DNA, the CDR3 is TGTGCCAGCAGCTTGATTCAGTTC.

The V call is TRBV27, the J call TRBJ1-1; a weak D match, TRBD1 (5 bases). V was shortened by 4 bases and J by 3 bases, with 15 bases between the two germline ends. The CDR3 is 15 residues long. CDR1 is MNHEY and CDR2 is SMNVEV in the germline V gene (reference sequence). The CDR3 bases are TGTGCCAGCAGTTCGTCCGGCTCCAGGGACACTGAAGCTTTCTTT. Amino acid sequence: CASSSSGSRDTEAFF.

V and J are TRBV29-1 and TRBJ1-2, with 10 positions matching TRBD1. CDR3 size: 14 residues. V was pared by 4 bases and J by 4 bases, with 6 bases of the junction left unmatched. CDR1 is SQVTM and CDR2 is ANQGSEA in the germline V gene. The CDR3 DNA follows: TGCAGCGTTGTGGGGACAGGGGCCGGCTATGGCTACACCTTC. Its translation is CSVVGTGAGYGYTF. The entire variable domain, with the rest obtained from reference TRBV29-1 and TRBJ1-2, is as follows: SAVISQKPSRDICQRGTSLTIQCQVDSQVTMMFWYRQQPGQSLTLIATANQGSEATYESGFVIDKFPISRPNLTFSTLTVSNMSPEDSSIYLCSVVGTGAGYGYTFGSGTRLTVV.

This chain uses TRBV10-3 with TRBJ2-3; the match to TRBD1 covers 8 bases. V shed 10 bases, J shed 2 bases, and the junction held 11 bases outside the gene matches. This CDR3 has 15 residues. Looked up from germline, CDR1 is ENHRY and CDR2 is SYGVKD. CDR3 sequence: CATLPTGDSTDTQYF. In DNA form, the CDR3 reads TGTGCCACCTTACCGACAGGGGACTCCACAGATACGCAGTATTTT.

V and J are TRBV4-3 and TRBJ2-1; TRBD2 matches 9 bases. CDR1 and CDR2 (germline): LGHNA, YSLEER. V trimming: 4 bases; J trimming: 2 bases; junction bases outside the gene matches: 3. The CDR3 is 15 amino acids. The CDR3 spells CASSRAGGAYNEQFF. CDR3 nucleotide sequence: TGCGCCAGCAGCCGAGCGGGGGGTGCCTACAATGAGCAGTTCTTC.

The V call is TRBV13, the J call TRBJ1-6; D uncertain. The CDR3 is made up of 15 amino acids. V lost 0 bases, J lost 7 bases, and 10 bases lay in between. The V gene's germline CDR1 is PRHDT and CDR2 FYEKMQ (reference sequence). CDR3 coding DNA: TGTGCCAGCAGCTTAGGACTGGGAGGAAATTCACCCCTCCACTTT. Its translation: CASSLGLGGNSPLHF.

V gene TRBV27 combines with J gene TRBJ2-7; tentatively, D is TRBD2 (6 bases). Germline values: CDR1 MNHEY, CDR2 SMNVEV (reference sequence). CDR3 length equals 14 residues. Between the trimmed V and J ends, which lost 6 bases and 3 bases, there was a span of 15 bases. CDR3 residues: CASSWGVGVYEQYF. The CDR3 DNA sequence: TGTGCCAGCAGCTGGGGGGTTGGGGTCTACGAGCAGTACTTC.

The chain joins TRBV27 to TRBJ1-1; D may be TRBD1 (5 bases). This CDR3 spans 13 amino acids. Trimming took 6 bases from V and 3 from J, leaving 11 bases between them. Germline V gene sequence: CDR1 MNHEY, CDR2 SMNVEV (reference sequence). The CDR3 loop reads CASRGGTYTEAFF. The CDR3 DNA reads as TGTGCCAGCAGGGGCGGGACTTACACTGAAGCTTTCTTT.

Here the CDR3 reads CASRLWGGLEAMSCGRVYTF. The DNA for the CDR3 is TGTGCCAGCAGGCTCTGGGGGGGGTTGGAAGCTATGTCTTGTGGTAGGGTCTACACCTTC. This sequence joins TRBV27 and TRBJ1-2; maybe TRBD1 (5 bases). With 6 bases removed from V and 10 bases from J, the gap between germline ends came to 39 bases. Germline values: CDR1 MNHEY, CDR2 SMNVEV (reference sequence). The length of the CDR3 is 20 residues.

About this clone itself: Other DNA sequences within the sample encode an identical CDR3. V and J are TRBV27 and TRBJ1-1, with a weak D call TRBD1 (5 bases). Germline assignment: CDR1 MNHEY and CDR2 SMNVEV (reference sequence). V was pared by 3 bases and J by 1 base, with 6 bases between. The CDR3 sequence is 13 residues long. The CDR3 here is CASSFGGNTEAFF. For the CDR3, the DNA is TGTGCCAGCAGTTTCGGGGGGAACACTGAAGCTTTCTTT.

This sequence joins TRBV25-1 and TRBJ2-1, with TRBD2 matching over 8 bases. After removal of 2 bases from V and 4 bases from J, the junction contained 1 base not matched to a gene. The CDR3 covers 14 residues. Germline CDR1 reads MGHDK; CDR2 reads SYGVNS. The CDR3 loop reads CASSERGGYNEQFF. Here the CDR3 DNA reads TGTGCCAGCAGTGAACGGGGGGGTTACAATGAGCAGTTCTTC.

The rearrangement joins TRBV7-3 to TRBJ2-3, with 8 bases lining up with TRBD2. In germline, CDR1 is SGHTA, CDR2 FQGTGA. V was pared by 4 bases and J by 4 bases, with 7 bases of the junction left unmatched. The CDR3 extends over 15 amino acids. CDR3 residues: CASSSSGGAADTQYF. The CDR3 DNA follows: TGTGCCAGCAGCTCCTCGGGGGGGGCCGCAGATACGCAGTATTTT.

The chain recombines TRBV19 with TRBJ2-2; D gene unclear. This CDR3 is built from 14 residues. Between the trimmed V and J ends, which lost 5 bases and 6 bases, there was a span of 13 bases. Germline CDR1 reads LNHDA; CDR2 reads SQIVND (reference sequence). The chain's CDR3 is CASSPFSASGELFF. DNA for the CDR3: TGTGCCAGTAGTCCCTTCTCAGCGTCCGGGGAGCTGTTTTTT.

In its sample, this clone was seen once. The chain employs TRBV18 and TRBJ1-5; D uncertain. This CDR3 is 13 amino acids long. Germline values: CDR1 KGHSH, CDR2 LQKENI. V dropped 6 bases and J dropped 7 bases, with 13 bases sitting between them. CDR3 in amino acids: CASSFFQNQPQHF. The CDR3 nucleotides read TGTGCCAGCTCCTTTTTCCAGAACCAGCCCCAGCATTTT.

The J gene is TRBJ1-5, the V gene TRBV9; tentatively, D is TRBD1 (6 bases). Trimming took 4 bases from V and 0 from J, leaving 17 bases between them. CDR1 and CDR2 (germline): SGDLS, YYNGEE. The CDR3 has 17 amino acids. This CDR3 is CASSPGGGVYSNQPQHF. As DNA, the CDR3 is TGTGCCAGCAGCCCCGGAGGGGGGGTTTATAGCAATCAGCCCCAGCATTTT. Full variable domain (rest looked up from reference TRBV9 and TRBJ1-5): DSGVTQTPKHLITATGQRVTLRCSPRSGDLSVYWYQQSLDQGLQFLIQYYNGEERAKGNILERFSAQQFPDLHSELNLSSLELGDSALYFCASSPGGGVYSNQPQHFGDGTRLSIL.

This rearrangement joins TRBV19 to TRBJ1-1; D ambiguous. Trimming cost V 3 bases and J 1 base, with 9 bases left between them. The CDR3 spans 14 residues. The germline V gene has CDR1 LNHDA and CDR2 SQIVND (reference sequence). The CDR3 is CASSITAENTEAFF. DNA for the CDR3: TGTGCCAGTAGTATCACAGCAGAGAACACTGAAGCTTTCTTT. The variable domain in full, with the rest retrieved from reference TRBV19 and TRBJ1-1, is DGGITQSPKYLFRKEGQNVTLSCEQNLNHDAMYWYRQDPGQGLRLIYYSQIVNDFQKGDIAEGYSVSREKKESFPLTVTSAQKNPTAFYLCASSITAENTEAFFGQGTRLTVV.

This clone has a single count. The V and J genes are TRBV30 and TRBJ1-2, with 7 bases identical to TRBD1. J lost 1 base, V lost 8 bases, and 10 bases had no gene match. This CDR3 contains 14 residues. Germline values: CDR1 GTSNPN, CDR2 SVGIG (reference sequence). In nucleotides, the CDR3 is TGTGCCCTCGCCAAGGGGGCCCTTAACTATGGCTACACCTTC. Its translation is CALAKGALNYGYTF. Looking up the rest from reference TRBV30 and TRBJ1-2 gives the full variable domain: SQTIHQWPATLVQPVGSPLSLECTVEGTSNPNLYWYRQAAGRGLQLLFYSVGIGQISSEVPQNLSASRPQDRQFILSSKKLLLSDSGFYLCALAKGALNYGYTFGSGTRLTVV.

The genes are TRBV27 and TRBJ2-7; D not resolved. From germline, CDR1 is MNHEY and CDR2 SMNVEV (reference sequence). V gave up 6 bases and J gave up 2 bases, with 8 bases separating them. The CDR3 spans 12 residues. CDR3 in amino acids: CASRSSPYEQYF. CDR3 DNA sequence: TGTGCCAGCAGGTCCTCCCCCTACGAGCAGTACTTC.

CDR3 coding DNA: TGTGCCAGCAGCTTGGGGACTAGCACGGGTGAGCAGTTCTTC. It encodes CASSLGTSTGEQFF. This chain links TRBV9 with TRBJ2-1; 9 bases fit TRBD2. The J segment lost 9 bases and the V segment lost 4 bases, leaving 8 bases of the junction unmatched. This CDR3 has 14 residues. Germline V CDR1 and CDR2: SGDLS, YYNGEE.

The chain joins TRBV9 to TRBJ2-5; D might be TRBD1 (5 bases). The CDR3 contains 18 residues. The V end lost 2 bases, the J end lost 2 bases, and 22 bases lay between the germline ends. Germline lookup yields CDR1 SGDLS and CDR2 YYNGEE. The CDR3 DNA sequence: TGTGCCAGCAGCGTCCCATCTGCGGTAGGGGCCCGACAAGAGACCCAGTACTTC. Translation gives CASSVPSAVGARQETQYF.

This chain links TRBV9 with TRBJ1-1, with a tentative D call TRBD1 (5 bases). The V end was cut by 4 bases, the J end by 1 base, with 20 bases between. This CDR3 region has 17 residues. Germline assignment: CDR1 SGDLS and CDR2 YYNGEE. Here the CDR3 reads CASSSNPRAPKNTEAFF. In DNA form, the CDR3 reads TGTGCCAGCAGCTCGAACCCCAGGGCCCCTAAGAACACTGAAGCTTTCTTT.

This clone has a handful of counts. The rearrangement uses TRBV4-3 and TRBJ1-5; D remains ambiguous. The CDR3 consists of 18 residues. V was shortened by 1 base and J by 5 bases, with 21 bases between the two germline ends. Germline CDR1 LGHNA, CDR2 YSLEER. This CDR3 reads CASSQASHEGVRDQPQHF. CDR3 bases: TGCGCCAGCAGCCAAGCGTCTCATGAGGGTGTAAGGGATCAGCCCCAGCATTTT.

J is TRBJ2-7 and V is TRBV9; D gene unclear. V shed 0 bases and J shed 3 bases, with 13 bases lying between them. The V gene's germline CDR1 is SGDLS and CDR2 YYNGEE. This CDR3 spans 15 amino acids. The CDR3 sequence: CASSVGSIRVYEQYF. CDR3 nucleotides: TGTGCCAGCAGCGTAGGGAGTATTCGGGTCTACGAGCAGTACTTC.

In this sample, this clone turned up many times. The chain is built from TRBV7-2 and TRBJ1-5, with 8 bases fitting TRBD1. The trim removed 4 bases at V and 7 bases at J, leaving 9 bases unmatched. CDR3 size: 15 residues. Germline V gene data show CDR1 as SGHTA and CDR2 as FQGNSA. The CDR3 nucleotides read TGTGCCAGCAGCTCCGGCAGGGGGCGGTCACAGCCCCAGCATTTT. Amino acid sequence: CASSSGRGRSQPQHF.

This sequence joins TRBV7-6 and TRBJ2-3, with a weak D call TRBD2 (6 bases). Per the germline V gene, CDR1 is SGHVS and CDR2 is FNYEAQ. The CDR3 has 16 residues. V was cut by 5 bases and J by 4 bases, with 19 bases left in between. CDR3 coding DNA: TGTGCCAGCAGCCTCCCGGGGAGCGGGCAATCAGATACGCAGTATTTT. It is translated as CASSLPGSGQSDTQYF.

The chain joins TRBV4-3 to TRBJ1-1; TRBD1 matches 9 bases. V lost 3 bases, J lost 4 bases, and 6 bases stayed unmatched. The CDR3 is 15 amino acids. Per the germline V gene, CDR1 is LGHNA and CDR2 is YSLEER. CDR3 amino acids: CASSQGQGLGTEAFF. The CDR3 DNA sequence: TGCGCCAGCAGCCAGGGACAGGGCCTCGGCACTGAAGCTTTCTTT.

The genes are TRBV25-1 and TRBJ1-1; D possibly corresponds to TRBD1 (6 bases). CDR1 and CDR2 from the germline V gene are MGHDK and SYGVNS. This CDR3 is 15 amino acids long. Trimming removed 10 bases at V and 1 base at J, with 19 bases between. CDR3 sequence reads: CATSLGQGKNTEAFF. As DNA, the CDR3 is TGTGCCACCTCCTTAGGGCAGGGGAAGAACACTGAAGCTTTCTTT. The variable domain in full, completed from reference TRBV25-1 and TRBJ1-1, reads EADIYQTPRYLVIGTGKKITLECSQTMGHDKMYWYQQDPGMELHLIHYSYGVNSTEKGDLSSESTVSRIRTEHFPLTLESARPSHTSQYLCATSLGQGKNTEAFFGQGTRLTVV.